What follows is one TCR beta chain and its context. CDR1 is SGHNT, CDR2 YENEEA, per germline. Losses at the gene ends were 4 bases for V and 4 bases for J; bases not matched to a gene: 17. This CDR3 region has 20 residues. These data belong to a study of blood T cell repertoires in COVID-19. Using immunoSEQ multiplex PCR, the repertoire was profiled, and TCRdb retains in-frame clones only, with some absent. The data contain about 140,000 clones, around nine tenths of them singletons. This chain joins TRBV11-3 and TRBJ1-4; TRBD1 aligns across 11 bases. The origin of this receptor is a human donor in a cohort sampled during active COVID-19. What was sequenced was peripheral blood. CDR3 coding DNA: TGTGCCAGCAGCTCCCTTTTCCGGGACAGGGGGTGCTCAAATAATGAAAAACTGTTTTTT. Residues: CASSSLFRDRGCSNNEKLFF. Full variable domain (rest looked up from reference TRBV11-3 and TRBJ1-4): EAGVVQSPRYKIIEKKQPVAFWCNPISGHNTLYWYLQNLGQGPELLIRYENEEAVDDSQLPKDRFSAERLKGVDSTLKIQPAELGDSAVYLCASSSLFRDRGCSNNEKLFFGSGTQLSVL.